What follows describes a single T cell receptor beta chain. Trimming took off 4 bases at V and 8 bases at J, with 9 bases between the two ends. The CDR3 loop spans 12 amino acids. Germline CDR1 and CDR2: LGHDT and YNNKEL (reference sequence). Clones were sequenced by immunoSEQ multiplex PCR, and TCRdb holds only the in-frame ones, with some missing. Of about 320,000 clones listed, about 92% are singletons. The sample is drawn from a study of blood T cell repertoires in COVID-19. Donors in Cohort 3 who had recovered were those with two negative PCRs, healthcare professional clearance, or resolution of their symptoms.

The sample consisted of PBMCs or T cells enriched from blood (not recorded which). The genes are TRBV3-1 (or the pseudogene TRBV3-2) and TRBJ2-1, with D maybe TRBD1 (5 bases). This TCR was recovered from a man aged 60 to 69 who had recovered from COVID-19. The CDR3 sequence is CASSPGLHEQFF. The CDR3 DNA sequence: TGTGCCAGCAGCCCAGGGCTCCATGAGCAGTTCTTC.